The rows below give T cell receptor beta chains drawn from one sample of a study of shared clonotypes between healthy human individuals. The assay was immunoSEQ multiplex PCR, and TCRdb's table has in-frame clones only and misses some. The sample has some 2.3 million clones; approximately 95% are singletons. Input material: naive CD4+ T cells from PBMCs. These receptor sequences come from a man aged 18 to 30 in good health. Some clones in this sample may be carry-over from other donors' samples. Each CDR3 is given with its conserved first and last residue.

v_gene: TRBV7-2; j_gene: TRBJ2-7; CDR3aa: CASSLVGGLNSYEQYF
v_gene: TRBV6-5; j_gene: TRBJ2-7; CDR3aa: CASSYSTAGIYEQYF
v_gene: TRBV2; j_gene: TRBJ2-5; CDR3aa: CASSGDRGWQETQYF
v_gene: TRBV2; j_gene: TRBJ1-1; CDR3aa: CASSLQGEAFF
v_gene: TRBV5-3; j_gene: TRBJ2-7; CDR3aa: CARSLEGPQSSYEQYF
v_gene: TRBV25-1; j_gene: TRBJ2-3; CDR3aa: CASSGPQGITDTQYF
v_gene: TRBV27; j_gene: TRBJ2-5; CDR3aa: CASSLRFQETQYF
v_gene: TRBV20-1; j_gene: TRBJ2-1; CDR3aa: CSASSLNEQFF
v_gene: TRBV6-1; j_gene: TRBJ2-7; CDR3aa: CASSVGGSSQSEQYF
v_gene: TRBV7-9; j_gene: TRBJ2-1; CDR3aa: CASSLARTGGYNEQFF
v_gene: TRBV21-1; j_gene: TRBJ1-1; CDR3aa: CASIGSVCTEAFF
v_gene: TRBV4-1; j_gene: TRBJ1-4; CDR3aa: CASSQREATNEKLFF
v_gene: TRBV28; j_gene: TRBJ2-7; CDR3aa: CASRGTSGTYEQYF
v_gene: TRBV15; j_gene: TRBJ2-2; CDR3aa: CATSRDVRGTGELFF
v_gene: TRBV5-1; j_gene: TRBJ1-2; CDR3aa: CASSLEGSEWNYGYTF
v_gene: TRBV30; j_gene: TRBJ1-5; CDR3aa: CAWSGGNSNQPQHF
v_gene: TRBV28; j_gene: TRBJ1-1; CDR3aa: CASSLGRMNTEAFF
v_gene: TRBV7-2; j_gene: TRBJ2-3; CDR3aa: CASSAPGLYTDTQYF
v_gene: TRBV28; j_gene: TRBJ2-2; CDR3aa: CASSLLAGVQEAGELFF
v_gene: TRBV6-1; j_gene: TRBJ1-3; CDR3aa: CASSTDGRGNTIYF
v_gene: TRBV19; j_gene: TRBJ1-5; CDR3aa: CASSPHTGGRPQHF
v_gene: TRBV27; j_gene: TRBJ1-2; CDR3aa: CASSPILGQWQGYTF
v_gene: TRBV2; j_gene: TRBJ1-1; CDR3aa: CASSDRGQTEAFF
v_gene: TRBV29-1; j_gene: TRBJ2-1; CDR3aa: CSVEPHLLVYNEQFF
v_gene: TRBV30; j_gene: TRBJ2-3; CDR3aa: CAWRLQLSGPDTQYF
v_gene: TRBV6-5; j_gene: TRBJ1-2; CDR3aa: CASSKRQEYYGYTF
v_gene: TRBV7-8; j_gene: TRBJ1-5; CDR3aa: CASSSGNQPQHF
v_gene: TRBV7-9; j_gene: TRBJ2-2; CDR3aa: CASSLNRARVAGELFF
v_gene: TRBV6-1; j_gene: TRBJ2-5; CDR3aa: CASSRGQPQETQYF
v_gene: TRBV28; j_gene: TRBJ2-3; CDR3aa: CATETSGRTDTQYF
v_gene: TRBV2; j_gene: TRBJ1-5; CDR3aa: CASREDSSNQPQHF
v_gene: TRBV7-9; j_gene: TRBJ2-5; CDR3aa: CASSLPLAVGETQYF
v_gene: TRBV2; j_gene: TRBJ2-7; CDR3aa: CASKGNGYSYEQYF
v_gene: TRBV29-1; j_gene: TRBJ2-1; CDR3aa: CSAGTSYNEQFF
v_gene: TRBV30; j_gene: TRBJ1-5; CDR3aa: CAWRGDSNQPQHF
v_gene: TRBV28; j_gene: TRBJ2-7; CDR3aa: CASSPTNGGNYEQYF
v_gene: TRBV25-1; j_gene: TRBJ2-3; CDR3aa: CASSPSRGRTSTDTQYF
v_gene: TRBV5-1; j_gene: TRBJ2-1; CDR3aa: CASSLGTSGYNEQFF
v_gene: TRBV6-5; j_gene: TRBJ2-1; CDR3aa: CASSYPSGRSYNEQFF
v_gene: TRBV29-1; j_gene: TRBJ2-5; CDR3aa: CSVGQGGETQYF
v_gene: TRBV5-1; j_gene: TRBJ1-1; CDR3aa: CASSLGGAVLGTEAFF